This is a list of T cell receptor beta chains from one sample in a study of neoadjuvant anti-PD-1 for oral cavity cancer. Profiled with immunoSEQ multiplex PCR; TCRdb holds only in-frame clones, not every one. The sample yields around 13,000 clones, 74% seen once. The sequenced sample was PBMCs, obtained after nivolumab (anti-PD-1) treatment. All receptors come from a person aged 40 to 85 with oral cavity squamous cell carcinoma. CDR3s include the opening cysteine and the closing phenylalanine or tryptophan.

j_call | v_call | cdr3_aa
TRBJ1-1 | TRBV30 | CAWSVQGVPEAFF
TRBJ2-7 | TRBV9 | CASSVGPGQSTYEQYF
TRBJ1-1 | TRBV7-8 | CASGLKGLGTEAFF
TRBJ2-5 | TRBV5-1 | CASSLVAGGPQETQYF
TRBJ2-3 | TRBV27 | CASSWSGTSGVITDTQYF
TRBJ1-3 | TRBV4-1 | CASSQGMARGTGNTIYF
TRBJ2-7 | TRBV11-2 | CASSRGIGSSYEQYF
TRBJ2-3 | TRBV6-1 | CASIQAGGGTQYF
TRBJ2-7 | TRBV30 | CAWSGRVVHEQYF
TRBJ1-2 | TRBV19 | CASTGQGAGGYTF
TRBJ2-3 | TRBV7-9 | CASSFSPRVAGFTDTQYF
TRBJ1-1 | TRBV15 | CATSNQGATEAFF
TRBJ2-1 | TRBV15 | CATSRLTPTGWSNEQFF
TRBJ2-5 | TRBV5-1 | CASSFPGAGETQYF
TRBJ1-2 | TRBV6-6 | CASAGQPDGYTF
TRBJ2-1 | TRBV2 | CASSESGEGMGTNNEQFF
TRBJ2-7 | TRBV6-1 | CASSATHSGRGGYEQYF
TRBJ1-4 | TRBV2 | CASRSGTGSYSGHEKLFF
TRBJ1-5 | TRBV30 | CAWTNGGQPQHF
TRBJ1-4 | TRBV11-2 | CASSSRVGTNEKLFF
TRBJ2-5 | TRBV7-9 | CASSLVGTQETQYF